This passage covers 19 T cell receptor beta chains from one sample sequenced in a study of blood T cell repertoires in COVID-19. Sequencing used immunoSEQ multiplex PCR; TCRdb keeps in-frame clones, though not all of them. In the table there are approximately 120,000 clones, 84% of which are singletons. Sequenced input: peripheral blood. These receptors originate from a woman at least 80 years old with active or convalescent COVID-19.

In its sample, this clone was seen a few times. This chain joins TRBV11-2 and TRBJ2-7, with a tentative D call TRBD1 (5 bases). The CDR3 loop spans 12 amino acids. Trimming removed 2 bases at V and 3 bases at J, with 5 bases between. Germline lookup yields CDR1 SGHAT and CDR2 FQNNGV. The CDR3 DNA reads TGTGCCAGCAGCTTACAGGGCTACGAGCAGTACTTC. Protein product: CASSLQGYEQYF.

This clone was recorded a few times. The CDR3 coding sequence is TGTGCCAGTAGTATAACCGGGACAGGGACCCATGGCTACACCTTC. Its protein is CASSITGTGTHGYTF. The chain uses TRBV19 and TRBJ1-2, with 9 positions matching TRBD1. Germline assignment: CDR1 LNHDA and CDR2 SQIVND (reference sequence). Losses at the gene ends were 2 bases for V and 6 bases for J; bases not matched to a gene: 7. This CDR3 is 15 amino acids long.

The V call is TRBV7-2, the J call TRBJ2-5; 7 bases map to TRBD2. V was clipped by 5 bases and J by 9 bases; unmatched bases: 15. This CDR3 comprises 15 residues. Germline assignment: CDR1 SGHTA and CDR2 FQGNSA. The CDR3 is CASSLTLSGGLAQYF. CDR3 in DNA: TGTGCCAGCAGCCTAACCTTGTCGGGAGGCCTCGCCCAGTACTTC.

The chain is built from TRBV5-4 and TRBJ2-5; TRBD2 aligns across 12 bases. The germline CDR1 and CDR2 sequences are SGHNT and YYREEE (reference sequence). The junction had 5 bases not matched to a gene; V was cut back by 10 bases and J by 1 base. This CDR3 region has 14 residues. The CDR3 DNA reads as TGTGCCGGAGGACTAGCGGGATCCCAAGAGACCCAGTACTTC. It specifies CAGGLAGSQETQYF.

This clone appeared a single time. V gene TRBV5-1 combines with J gene TRBJ2-2; TRBD1 aligns across 8 bases. The length of the CDR3 is 16 residues. V gave up 4 bases and J gave up 5 bases; unmatched junction bases: 10. In germline, CDR1 is SGHRS, CDR2 YFSETQ. The CDR3 nucleotides are TGCGCCAGCAGCGGCCTGACAGGGGACGGAACCGGGGAGCTGTTTTTT. It is translated as CASSGLTGDGTGELFF.

V and J are TRBV18 and TRBJ2-7; 9 bases match TRBD2. This CDR3 is 15 amino acids long. The V gene end was trimmed by 3 bases and the J gene end by 5 bases; junction bases not matched to a gene: 8. Germline V CDR1 and CDR2: KGHSH, LQKENI. The CDR3 sequence: CASSPLASGTDEQYF. CDR3 nucleotides: TGTGCCAGCTCACCCCTGGCTAGCGGGACTGACGAGCAGTACTTC. Full variable domain (missing parts from reference TRBV18 and TRBJ2-7): NAGVMQNPRHLVRRRGQEARLRCSPMKGHSHVYWYRQLPEEGLKFMVYLQKENIIDESGMPKERFSAEFPKEGPSILRIQQVVRGDSAAYFCASSPLASGTDEQYFGPGTRLTVT.

V usage is TRBV6-6 and J usage is TRBJ2-1; tentative D call: TRBD2 (6 bases). From germline, CDR1 is MNHNY and CDR2 SVGAGI (reference sequence). V lost 11 bases, J lost 6 bases, and 14 bases lay in between. This CDR3 region has 12 residues. In nucleotides, the CDR3 is TGTGCCGTTGGGACTTACTTCAATGAGCAGTTCTTC. This sequence encodes CAVGTYFNEQFF.

The gene calls are TRBV28 and TRBJ2-7; 11 bases line up with TRBD2. Looked up from germline, CDR1 is MDHEN and CDR2 is SYDVKM. This CDR3 is built from 17 residues. The junction had 11 bases not matched to a gene; V was cut back by 3 bases and J by 4 bases. CDR3 DNA sequence: TGTGCCAGCAGTTTGTGGTCTAGCGGGAGGAGGGGGTACGAGCAGTACTTC. Its translation: CASSLWSSGRRGYEQYF.

CDR3 sequence (DNA): TGTGCCAGCAGCCCTGGAGCCGAATACGAGCAGTACTTC. The encoded protein is CASSPGAEYEQYF. This rearrangement joins TRBV5-5 to TRBJ2-7, with unresolved D. V gave up 4 bases and J gave up 4 bases, with 12 bases separating them. The CDR3 runs to 13 residues. The V gene's germline CDR1 is SGHKS and CDR2 YYEKEE (reference sequence). Supplemented by reference TRBV5-5 and TRBJ2-7, the full variable domain reads DAGVTQSPTHLIKTRGQQVTLRCSPISGHKSVSWYQQVLGQGPQFIFQYYEKEERGRGNFPDRFSARQFPNYSSELNVNALLLGDSALYLCASSPGAEYEQYFGPGTRLTVT.

This sequence joins TRBV10-1 and TRBJ2-7; 9 bases are a match to TRBD2. This CDR3 is built from 15 residues. The ends lost 4 bases at V and 4 bases at J; junction bases unmatched: 8. Germline-derived CDR1 and CDR2 are WNHNN and SYGVQD (reference sequence). The CDR3: CASSVGVAGVYEQYF. The CDR3 nucleotides are TGCGCCAGCAGTGTAGGGGTAGCGGGAGTGTACGAGCAGTACTTC.

This clone was detected only a few times. The chain employs TRBV18 and TRBJ2-7; 11 bases match TRBD2. The CDR3 extends over 16 amino acids. V gave up 5 bases and J gave up 4 bases; unmatched junction bases: 10. Per germline, CDR1 KGHSH and CDR2 LQKENI. The CDR3 DNA reads as TGTGCCAGCTCAGGCGCTACGGGACTAGCGGAATACGAGCAGTACTTC. Its protein product is CASSGATGLAEYEQYF.

V is TRBV7-9 and J is TRBJ2-7; possible D gene TRBD1, 6 bases. V was clipped by 5 bases and J by 0 bases, with 14 bases between them. The length of the CDR3 is 15 residues. CDR1 and CDR2 from the germline V gene are SEHNR and FQNEAQ (reference sequence). Written as DNA, the CDR3 is TGTGCCAGCAGCCCCCGGGACAAGCGCTCCTACGAGCAGTACTTC. Amino acid sequence: CASSPRDKRSYEQYF.

In its sample, this clone was seen once. The rearrangement uses TRBV21-1 and TRBJ2-7; the DNA was not used to check the table's D call, TRBD1. TRBV21-1 is a pseudogene locus. This CDR3 has 16 residues. The CDR3 loop reads CASSKAAPYPTYEQYF. CDR3 nucleotides: TGTGCCAGCAGCAAAGCGGCACCGTACCCCACCTACGAGCAGTACTTC.

This clone has a handful of counts. J is TRBJ1-5 and V is TRBV6-1; TRBD1 matches at 12 bases. V dropped 4 bases and J dropped 6; count of bases not matched to a gene: 7. CDR3 length: 16 residues. CDR1 is MNHNS and CDR2 is SASEGT in the germline V gene. The CDR3 bases are TGTGCCAGCAGTGCCGTGGGACAGGGGGCTTTTCAGCCCCAGCATTTT. It yields the protein CASSAVGQGAFQPQHF.

The chain carries TRBV5-1 and TRBJ2-5; the match to TRBD1 covers 7 bases. There are 16 residues in the CDR3. Trimming cost V 1 base and J 5 bases; bases outside gene matches: 11. Germline CDR1 is SGHRS and CDR2 is YFSETQ. This CDR3 is CASSLTGTVVLETQYF. In nucleotides, the CDR3 is TGCGCCAGCAGCTTGACTGGGACAGTTGTGTTGGAGACCCAGTACTTC.

J is TRBJ2-7 and V is TRBV5-5; 7 bases match TRBD1. This CDR3 comprises 15 residues. Germline V gene data show CDR1 as SGHKS and CDR2 as YYEKEE (reference sequence). V trimming: 3 bases; J trimming: 2 bases; junction bases outside the gene matches: 8. The CDR3 is CASSWGDRDTYEQYF. CDR3 DNA sequence: TGTGCCAGCAGCTGGGGCGACAGGGATACCTACGAGCAGTACTTC.

V and J are TRBV11-1 and TRBJ2-7; a possible D gene is TRBD1 (7 bases). This CDR3 contains 15 residues. V was pared by 5 bases and J by 4 bases, with 18 bases between. Germline CDR1 SGHAT, CDR2 FQDESV (reference sequence). The CDR3 protein is CASSRSEGATYEQYF. The CDR3 bases are TGTGCCAGCAGCAGGTCGGAGGGGGCGACGTACGAGCAGTACTTC.

The V call is TRBV24-1, the J call TRBJ2-1; 8 bases map to TRBD2. Germline values: CDR1 KGHDR, CDR2 SFDVKD. The CDR3 has 16 amino acids. With 4 bases clipped from V and 3 bases from J, the junction kept 7 bases outside the gene matches. This CDR3 reads CATSDPGLAYYNEQFF. The DNA for the CDR3 is TGTGCCACCAGTGACCCCGGACTAGCTTACTACAATGAGCAGTTCTTC.

The chain uses TRBV15 and TRBJ2-7; D not resolved. Germline CDR1 is LNHNV and CDR2 is YYDKDF (reference sequence). Trimming cost V 1 base and J 3 bases, with 7 bases left between them. The CDR3 runs to 13 residues. CDR3 amino acids: CATSRVGSYEQYF. CDR3 in DNA: TGTGCCACCAGCAGAGTGGGCAGCTACGAGCAGTACTTC. Using reference TRBV15 and TRBJ2-7 for the parts outside the CDR3, the full variable domain is DAMVIQNPRYQVTQFGKPVTLSCSQTLNHNVMYWYQQKSSQAPKLLFHYYDKDFNNEADTPDNFQSRRPNTSFCFLDIRSPGLGDTAMYLCATSRVGSYEQYFGPGTRLTVT.